Shown below are 28 T cell receptor beta chains from a single sample sequenced in a study of shared clonotypes between healthy human individuals (dated by TCRdb to about 2020). The method behind the library was the immunoSEQ multiplex PCR assay. TCRdb took this table from immuneACCESS and kept in-frame rearrangements with V and J called. Such tables lack part of the clones; where checked against another copy, unresolved V genes explain under half of the gap, and the rest is unexplained. This sample comprises fewer than 3 million clones, around 90% of them detected only once. More than 0.35% of the sample is held by the ten biggest clonotypes. The sequenced sample was naive CD4+ T cells from PBMCs. Read against the paper, the sample's cell subset or site label means: CD45RA+ positively selected. The receptor source for this set is a man aged 18 to 35 in good health. Some clones in this sample may be carry-over from other donors' samples.

V usage is TRBV6-5 and J usage is TRBJ2-5, with D possibly called TRBD1 or TRBD2 (6 bases each). V dropped 0 bases and J dropped 7 bases, with 12 bases sitting between them. CDR3 size: 14 residues. CDR1 is MNHEY, CDR2 SVGAGI, per germline. The CDR3 loop reads CASSYSRGVATQYF. The DNA of the CDR3 is TGTGCCAGCAGTTACTCGAGGGGGGTGGCGACCCAGTACTTC.

The CDR3 loop is CASSLGGTLLAAQETQYF. CDR3 nucleotide sequence: TGTGCCAGCAGCTTAGGGGGGACCCTCCTAGCGGCACAAGAGACCCAGTACTTC. The rearrangement uses TRBV11-3 and TRBJ2-5, with 7 nucleotides matching TRBD2. Germline V CDR1 and CDR2: SGHNT, YENEEA. This CDR3 comprises 18 residues. The J segment lost 2 bases and the V segment lost 1 base, leaving 13 bases of the junction unmatched.

For this clone: At the DNA level, this CDR3 is encoded by other sequences in the same sample as well. The V call is TRBV28, the J call TRBJ2-2, with a weak D call TRBD2 (6 bases). V lost 2 bases, J lost 5 bases, and 12 bases lay in between. Germline V CDR1 and CDR2: MDHEN, SYDVKM. The CDR3 consists of 15 residues. This CDR3 reads CASSLGGAGTGELFF. The CDR3 nucleotides are TGTGCCAGCAGTTTAGGAGGGGCGGGTACCGGGGAGCTGTTTTTT.

This clone has more than one count but fewer than ten. The rearrangement links TRBV4-3 to TRBJ1-5, with 7 bases fitting TRBD1. V lost 4 bases and J lost 3; bases outside the gene matches: 3. The CDR3 has 14 residues. Looked up from germline, CDR1 is LGHNA and CDR2 is YSLEER. The CDR3 reads CASSRTGDNQPQHF. For the CDR3, the DNA is TGCGCCAGCAGCCGAACAGGGGACAATCAGCCCCAGCATTTT.

This chain connects TRBV15 to TRBJ1-2; a possible D gene is TRBD1 (6 bases). V lost 0 bases and J 7 bases, leaving 18 bases between the germline ends. The CDR3 contains 16 residues. Germline CDR1 is LNHNV and CDR2 is YYDKDF (reference sequence). CDR3: CATSRDLSGQTGGYTF. DNA for the CDR3: TGTGCCACCAGCAGAGATTTATCCGGACAGACGGGTGGCTACACCTTC.

The count of this clone is one. CDR3 nucleotide sequence: TGTGCCAGCAGCTTAAAAGGAAACTATGGCTACACCTTC. Protein sequence: CASSLKGNYGYTF. V and J are TRBV13 and TRBJ1-2; unclear D gene. This CDR3 comprises 13 residues. Trimming left V 2 bases short and J 2 bases short, with 6 bases between. Germline V gene lookup returns CDR1 PRHDT and CDR2 FYEKMQ (reference sequence).

This chain links TRBV28 with TRBJ2-7; D tentatively fits TRBD1 or TRBD2 (5 bases each). CDR3 length: 14 amino acids. V was trimmed by 5 bases and J by 3 bases, leaving 14 bases between them. Germline V gene data show CDR1 as MDHEN and CDR2 as SYDVKM. The CDR3 nucleotides read TGTGCCAGCAGTAGGACGGGGACCTTCTACGAGCAGTACTTC. Translating it yields CASSRTGTFYEQYF. The full variable domain, with the rest looked up from reference TRBV28 and TRBJ2-7, is DVKVTQSSRYLVKRTGEKVFLECVQDMDHENMFWYRQDPGLGLRLIYFSYDVKMKEKGDIPEGYSVSREKKERFSLILESASTNQTSMYLCASSRTGTFYEQYFGPGTRLTVT.

The chain recombines TRBV10-3 with TRBJ1-5; 7 positions agree with TRBD1. The V segment lost 8 bases and the J segment 0 bases; nucleotides outside the gene matches: 4. The CDR3 has 14 amino acids. Germline CDR1 ENHRY, CDR2 SYGVKD. The CDR3 nucleotides are TGTGCCATCGGGACAGATTCTAGCAATCAGCCCCAGCATTTT. This codes for CAIGTDSSNQPQHF.

V and J are TRBV27 and TRBJ2-4; the match to TRBD2 covers 7 bases. CDR1 and CDR2 from the germline V gene are MNHEY and SMNVEV (reference sequence). This CDR3 is built from 14 residues. The J segment lost 8 bases and the V segment lost 6 bases, leaving 10 bases of the junction unmatched. CDR3 DNA: TGTGCCAGCAGCCTACTCGACCGGGGGGACATTCAGTACTTC. This codes for CASSLLDRGDIQYF.

This chain links TRBV5-1 with TRBJ2-1, with D maybe TRBD2 (6 bases). There are 15 residues in the CDR3. V shed 4 bases and J shed 2 bases, with 13 bases lying between them. Germline V CDR1 and CDR2: SGHRS, YFSETQ. As DNA, the CDR3 is TGCGCCAGCAGCGAGTCTAGCGTTACCTACAATGAGCAGTTCTTC. The encoded protein is CASSESSVTYNEQFF.

Concerning this clone: Distinct nucleotide sequences in the sample also encode this CDR3. This chain links TRBV28 with TRBJ1-2, with 10 bases matching TRBD1. The CDR3 extends over 14 amino acids. Unmatched junction bases numbered 5, after V lost 2 bases and J lost 8 bases. The V gene's germline CDR1 is MDHEN and CDR2 SYDVKM. In DNA, the CDR3 is TGTGCCAGCAGTTTACAACGGACAGGGGGAGGCTACACCTTC. Protein: CASSLQRTGGGYTF.

This rearrangement joins TRBV5-1 to TRBJ2-1; 8 nucleotides line up with TRBD2. Germline trimming cut 4 bases from V and 6 bases from J; bases unmatched to any gene: 9. This CDR3 region has 15 residues. Germline CDR1 SGHRS, CDR2 YFSETQ. As DNA, the CDR3 is TGCGCCAGCAGCCCGGGACTAGGGGACTCCAATGAGCAGTTCTTC. It specifies CASSPGLGDSNEQFF.

A few counts support this clone. V usage is TRBV18 and J usage is TRBJ1-2; 8 nucleotides align to TRBD1. After removal of 6 bases from V and 5 bases from J, the junction contained 11 bases not matched to a gene. Germline V gives CDR1 KGHSH, CDR2 LQKENI. CDR3 length: 15 residues. CDR3 residues: CASSEGTGSFYGYTF. For the CDR3, the DNA is TGTGCCAGCTCGGAGGGGACAGGTTCTTTTTATGGCTACACCTTC.

CDR3 sequence: CASRGLAGGRSFFNEQFF. DNA for the CDR3: TGTGCCAGCCGAGGGCTAGCGGGAGGGCGGTCGTTTTTTAATGAGCAGTTCTTC. V usage is TRBV27 and J usage is TRBJ2-1; 12 nucleotides agree with TRBD2. Germline CDR1 reads MNHEY; CDR2 reads SMNVEV (reference sequence). This CDR3 comprises 18 residues. J was trimmed by 7 bases and V by 8 bases; bases with no gene match: 18.

The chain recombines TRBV25-1 with TRBJ2-7; D may be TRBD1 (6 bases). The CDR3 covers 13 residues. Germline V lookup: CDR1 MGHDK, CDR2 SYGVNS. Trimming removed 7 bases from V and 5 bases from J, with 15 bases in between. CDR3 DNA sequence: TGTGCCAGCAACCCGAGGCAGGGGCACGAGCAGTACTTC. It yields the protein CASNPRQGHEQYF.

Remarks on this clone: One junction end disagrees with the germline gene, perhaps due to a read error. V is TRBV7-9 and J is TRBJ2-7; the D gene is possibly TRBD1 (5 bases). CDR3 size: 15 residues. The germline gives CDR1 SEHNR, CDR2 FQNEAQ (reference sequence). CDR3 loop: CASSLGRAGIYAQYF. In nucleotides, the CDR3 is TGTGCCAGCAGCTTAGGCAGGGCAGGAATCTACGCGCAGTACTTC.

In this sample, this clone turned up a few times. This chain links TRBV5-4 with TRBJ2-7, with TRBD1 identical over 8 bases. The ends lost 4 bases at V and 5 bases at J; junction bases unmatched: 8. Germline CDR1 is SGHNT and CDR2 is YYREEE (reference sequence). The CDR3 has 14 amino acids. The DNA for the CDR3 is TGTGCCAGCAGCCATACAGGGGGAAACCACGAGCAGTACTTC. This codes for CASSHTGGNHEQYF.

The chain couples TRBV4-3 to TRBJ2-1; weak D call: TRBD2 (6 bases). Between the trimmed V and J ends, which lost 3 bases and 3 bases, there was a span of 6 bases. Per the germline V gene, CDR1 is LGHNA and CDR2 is YSLEER. CDR3 size: 13 residues. CDR3 protein: CASSQDYYNEQFF. The CDR3 region has the DNA TGCGCCAGCAGCCAGGACTACTACAATGAGCAGTTCTTC.

The chain joins TRBV2 to TRBJ1-2; unclear D gene. V lost 3 bases and J 5 bases, leaving 7 bases between the germline ends. The CDR3 loop spans 12 amino acids. The germline V gene has CDR1 SNHLY and CDR2 FYNNEI. As DNA, the CDR3 is TGTGCCAGCAGTGACAGCGATTATGGCTACACCTTC. Its protein is CASSDSDYGYTF.

J is TRBJ1-2 and V is TRBV10-3; D may be TRBD1 (6 bases). V gave up 4 bases and J gave up 8 bases, with 11 bases separating them. Germline V gene data show CDR1 as ENHRY and CDR2 as SYGVKD. This CDR3 has 12 amino acids. The CDR3 DNA sequence: TGTGCCATCAGTGTGGAGGGGGACGGCTACACCTTC. Its protein product is CAISVEGDGYTF.

The chain combines TRBV19 with TRBJ1-5; no reliable D call. V shed 4 bases and J shed 7 bases, with 11 bases lying between them. Germline assignment: CDR1 LNHDA and CDR2 SQIVND (reference sequence). The CDR3 sequence is 13 residues long. CDR3 protein: CASSSPPEQPQHF. The CDR3 coding sequence is TGTGCCAGTAGTAGCCCCCCGGAACAGCCCCAGCATTTT.

J is TRBJ2-3 and V is TRBV5-1; 9 bases line up with TRBD1. Germline CDR1 and CDR2: SGHRS and YFSETQ. With V trimmed by 4 bases and J by 3 bases, 9 bases remained unmatched. The CDR3 is 16 amino acids. The CDR3: CASSPQTGGITDTQYF. CDR3 coding DNA: TGCGCCAGCAGCCCACAGACAGGGGGTATTACAGATACGCAGTATTTT.

The CDR3 spells CASSDPQTQGAKNIQYF. CDR3 DNA sequence: TGTGCCAGCAGTGATCCGCAGACCCAGGGAGCCAAAAACATTCAGTACTTC. V gene TRBV2 combines with J gene TRBJ2-4; tentatively, D is TRBD1 (5 bases). CDR3 length: 17 amino acids. Germline V lookup: CDR1 SNHLY, CDR2 FYNNEI. V was clipped by 3 bases and J by 0 bases, with 15 bases between them.

V is TRBV7-9 and J is TRBJ2-4, with 8 bases aligning to TRBD1. Germline CDR1 is SEHNR and CDR2 is FQNEAQ (reference sequence). CDR3 length equals 16 residues. J gave up 6 bases and V 6 bases, and 13 bases lay outside the gene matches. CDR3 residues: CASSRTDRAHGNIQYF. The CDR3 nucleotides are TGTGCCAGCAGTCGAACGGACAGGGCCCACGGAAACATTCAGTACTTC.

This sequence joins TRBV28 and TRBJ1-2; D unclear. Trimming took 10 bases from V and 6 from J, leaving 12 bases between them. The CDR3 extends over 11 amino acids. CDR1 and CDR2 from the germline V gene are MDHEN and SYDVKM. CDR3 sequence: CATSYYDGYTF. CDR3 bases: TGTGCCACCTCCTATTACGATGGCTACACCTTC.

The gene calls are TRBV4-1 and TRBJ2-4; possibly TRBD1 for D (6 bases). V lost 3 bases and J 1 base, leaving 19 bases between the germline ends. This CDR3 region has 18 residues. Germline V gene data show CDR1 as MGHRA and CDR2 as YSYEKL. In DNA, the CDR3 is TGCGCCAGCAGCCACGTGAAAATCGGACAGTCGGCCAAAAACATTCAGTACTTC. Encoded protein: CASSHVKIGQSAKNIQYF.

In this sample, this clone turned up a few times. This chain joins TRBV28 and TRBJ1-1; D remains ambiguous. The CDR3 is 14 amino acids. V was cut by 3 bases and J by 1 base, with 9 bases left in between. Per germline, CDR1 MDHEN and CDR2 SYDVKM. The CDR3 loop reads CASSFLGRNTEAFF. The CDR3 DNA is TGTGCCAGCAGTTTTCTTGGGAGGAACACTGAAGCTTTCTTT.

The chain recombines TRBV28 with TRBJ2-3; 8 positions match TRBD2. The CDR3 contains 14 residues. The ends lost 7 bases at V and 0 bases at J; junction bases unmatched: 3. The germline V gene has CDR1 MDHEN and CDR2 SYDVKM. The DNA for the CDR3 is TGTGCCAGCATACCTAGCGGGAGCACAGATACGCAGTATTTT. It specifies CASIPSGSTDTQYF.